The entry that follows covers one T cell receptor beta chain sequence. These data belong to a study of T cell changes during pregnancy in multiple sclerosis. This table comes from immunoSEQ multiplex PCR, and its TCRdb copy is limited to in-frame clones, with some not included. This sample has around 31,000 clones, with around nine tenths found just once. Germline lookup yields CDR1 SQVTM and CDR2 ANQGSEA. V lost 5 bases to trimming and J lost 9 bases, with 35 bases between them. This CDR3 is built from 19 residues. V gene TRBV29-1 combines with J gene TRBJ2-1, with a weak D call TRBD2 (10 bases). The source was CD8+ T cells from peripheral blood mononuclear cells, collected in the second trimester of pregnancy. The source is a female donor with multiple sclerosis, enrolled in a pregnancy study. This CDR3 is CSVRGTGSKSSGSYPEQFF. Here the CDR3 DNA reads TGCAGCGTTCGGGGGACAGGGAGCAAATCTAGCGGGAGTTACCCTGAGCAGTTCTTC.